The 6 T cell receptor beta chains listed next were all sequenced from one sample in a study of shared clonotypes between healthy human individuals. Data came from immunoSEQ multiplex PCR; TCRdb stores just in-frame clones and leaves some out. The table records around 430,000 clones, around 75% of them present only once. The specimen was PBMCs. These receptors originate from a woman between 40 and 50 years old in good health. Some clones in this sample may be carry-over from other donors' samples.

The J gene is TRBJ2-7, the V gene TRBV6-1, with 7 positions matching TRBD2. V shed 3 bases, J shed 3 bases, and the junction held 11 bases outside the gene matches. The germline CDR1 and CDR2 sequences are MNHNS and SASEGT. This CDR3 comprises 16 residues. CDR3 in DNA: TGTGCCAGCAGTGACACTCGGGCTAGCGGATTCTACGAGCAGTACTTC. Translated, it gives CASSDTRASGFYEQYF.

Points on this clone: This same CDR3 is encoded by further DNA sequences in the sample. This chain connects TRBV18 to TRBJ1-1; 7 positions match TRBD1. The germline V gene encodes CDR1 KGHSH and CDR2 LQKENI. The junction had 2 bases not matched to a gene; V was cut back by 3 bases and J by 1 base. The CDR3 runs 14 residues. CDR3 sequence: CASSPRTGNTEAFF. CDR3 nucleotide sequence: TGTGCCAGCTCACCTAGGACAGGGAACACTGAAGCTTTCTTT.

V and J are TRBV5-4 and TRBJ1-1; 7 bases align to TRBD1. The CDR3 loop spans 15 amino acids. Trimming cost V 3 bases and J 6 bases; bases outside gene matches: 11. Germline V gene sequence: CDR1 SGHNT, CDR2 YYREEE (reference sequence). In nucleotides, the CDR3 is TGTGCCAGCAGCTCACCCACAGGGGTGGTGGCTGAAGCTTTCTTT. Translating it yields CASSSPTGVVAEAFF.

In DNA, the CDR3 is TGTGCCAGTAGTGGGGGGCTAGCGGGATCCACCGGGGAGCTGTTTTTT. Amino acid sequence: CASSGGLAGSTGELFF. This rearrangement joins TRBV19 to TRBJ2-2, with 9 bases matching TRBD2. The V gene end was trimmed by 5 bases and the J gene end by 4 bases; junction bases not matched to a gene: 8. The germline V gene encodes CDR1 LNHDA and CDR2 SQIVND (reference sequence). This CDR3 spans 16 amino acids.

The V call is TRBV19, the J call TRBJ2-2; 10 bases agree with TRBD2. CDR3 length equals 17 residues. J lost 7 bases, V lost 4 bases, and 12 bases had no gene match. CDR1 is LNHDA, CDR2 SQIVND, per germline (reference sequence). In nucleotides, the CDR3 is TGTGCCAGTAGTACCAGAAGCGGGAGCGGGAGGGGCGGGGAGCTGTTTTTT. Translating it yields CASSTRSGSGRGGELFF.

The V gene is TRBV7-2, the J gene TRBJ2-3, with 8 bases identical to TRBD2. Germline V gives CDR1 SGHTA, CDR2 FQGNSA. The CDR3 runs to 15 residues. Unmatched junction bases numbered 10, after V lost 5 bases and J lost 6 bases. The CDR3 sequence: CASSPESGSSDTQYF. Written as DNA, the CDR3 is TGTGCCAGCAGCCCGGAGAGCGGGAGCTCGGATACGCAGTATTTT.